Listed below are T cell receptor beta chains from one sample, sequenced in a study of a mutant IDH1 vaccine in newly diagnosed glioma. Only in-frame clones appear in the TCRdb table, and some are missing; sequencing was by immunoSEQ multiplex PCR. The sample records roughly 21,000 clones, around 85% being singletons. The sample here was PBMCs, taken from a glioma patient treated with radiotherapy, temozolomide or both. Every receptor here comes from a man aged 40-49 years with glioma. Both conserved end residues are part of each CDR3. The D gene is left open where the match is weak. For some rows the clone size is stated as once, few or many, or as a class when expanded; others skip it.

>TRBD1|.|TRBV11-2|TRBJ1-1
CASGTGGKNTEAFF
TGTGCCAGCGGGACAGGGGGCAAGAACACTGAAGCTTTCTTT
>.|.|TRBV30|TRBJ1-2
CAWSQGHYGYTF
TGTGCCTGGAGTCAGGGTCACTATGGCTACACCTTC
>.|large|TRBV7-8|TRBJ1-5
CASSLEGFQPQHF
TGTGCCAGCAGCTTAGAGGGTTTTCAGCCCCAGCATTTT
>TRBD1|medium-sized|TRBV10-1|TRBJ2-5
CASRPTGSQYQETQYF
TGCGCCAGCAGGCCGACAGGGTCCCAATACCAAGAGACCCAGTACTTC
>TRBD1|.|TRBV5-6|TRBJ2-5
CASSLGGTGRETQYF
TGTGCCAGCAGCTTGGGGGGGACAGGGAGGGAGACCCAGTACTTC
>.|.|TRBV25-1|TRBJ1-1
CASSGAGYTEAFF
TGTGCCAGCAGTGGTGCAGGGTACACTGAAGCTTTCTTT
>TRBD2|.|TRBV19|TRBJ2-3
CASTMTAGGTDTQYF
TGTGCCAGTACCATGACAGCGGGAGGCACAGATACGCAGTATTTT
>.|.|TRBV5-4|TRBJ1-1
CASSLGQGWEAFF
TGTGCCAGCAGCTTGGGTCAGGGTTGGGAAGCTTTCTTT
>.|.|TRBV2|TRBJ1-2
CASRGDTGFSYGYTF
TGTGCCAGCAGGGGAGATACAGGGTTCAGCTATGGCTACACCTTC
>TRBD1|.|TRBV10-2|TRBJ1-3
CASSETGGPGNTIYF
TGCGCCAGCAGTGAAACAGGGGGGCCTGGAAACACCATATATTTT
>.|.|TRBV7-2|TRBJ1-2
CASSLVPEIYGYTF
TGTGCCAGCAGCTTAGTCCCCGAAATATATGGCTACACCTTC
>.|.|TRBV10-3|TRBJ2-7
CAIRDGPEQYF
TGTGCCATCAGGGACGGCCCCGAGCAGTACTTC
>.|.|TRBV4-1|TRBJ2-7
CASSQESRGFYEQYF
TGCGCCAGCAGCCAAGAATCCAGGGGATTTTACGAGCAGTACTTC
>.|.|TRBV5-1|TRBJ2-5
CASSNPSREETQYF
TGCGCCAGCAGCAATCCTTCGAGGGAAGAGACCCAGTACTTC
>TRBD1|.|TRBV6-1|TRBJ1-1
CASSVDRGGTEAFF
TGTGCCAGCAGCGTTGACAGGGGAGGCACTGAAGCTTTCTTT
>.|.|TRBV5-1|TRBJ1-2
CASSLAPYGGYTF
TGCGCCAGCAGCTTGGCCCCCTATGGTGGCTACACCTTC
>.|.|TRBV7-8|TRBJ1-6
CASSLAGNSPLHF
TGTGCCAGCAGCTTAGCAGGAAATTCACCCCTCCACTTT
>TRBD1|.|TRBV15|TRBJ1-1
CATSSHRGRTEAFF
TGTGCCACCAGCAGTCACAGGGGACGGACTGAAGCTTTCTTT
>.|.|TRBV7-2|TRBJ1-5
CASSLGRDNQPQHF
TGTGCCAGCAGCTTGGGACGGGACAATCAGCCCCAGCATTTT
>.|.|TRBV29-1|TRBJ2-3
CSGLVPSGDTQYF
TGCAGCGGTCTGGTCCCTTCCGGAGATACGCAGTATTTT
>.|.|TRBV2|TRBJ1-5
CATMRPQHF
TGTGCCACCATGAGGCCCCAGCATTTT
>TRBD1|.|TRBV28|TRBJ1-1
CASSSGTGEAFF
TGTGCCAGCAGTTCCGGGACAGGGGAAGCTTTCTTT
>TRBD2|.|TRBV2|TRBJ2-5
CASSLKLAGGTKETQYF
TGTGCCAGCAGCTTGAAACTAGCGGGAGGGACGAAAGAGACCCAGTACTTC
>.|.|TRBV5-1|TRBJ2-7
CASSLDREQYF
TGCGCCAGCAGCTTGGATCGGGAGCAGTACTTC